This TCR beta chain comes out of a study of T cell repertoires in cytomegalovirus infection. At the level of the study: Alongside well-studied HLA-B-restricted CMV epitopes, recently identified HLA-C-restricted CMV epitopes were also used. The public TCR beta signatures pointed to both CMV infection and matching HLA type.

Per the germline V gene, CDR1 is SGHDN and CDR2 is FVKESK. Trimming shortened V by 8 bases and J by 0 bases, and 8 bases separated the two germline ends. The CDR3 totals 12 residues. With regard to this clonotype: Antigen: not known.

TCRdb passed the reads through MiXCR, listing each CDR3 protein once. The table includes about 89,000 distinct CDR3 sequences, around 32% detected once. Whole-study results and caveats: HLA-C-restricted, CMV-specific TCR beta clonotypes were dominant ex vivo. CMV carriers having the relevant HLA were flagged by cumulative public TCR beta family frequency.

The chain combines TRBV14 with TRBJ2-7; D not certain. The input for sequencing was CD8+ T cells from cultured PBMCs, taken from culture after CMV antigen stimulation. The receptor's source is a human donor in good health (CMV status not recorded). Some clones in this sample may be carry-over from other donors' samples. The CDR3 reads CASAGLSYEQYF. In DNA, the CDR3 is TGTGCCAGCGCAGGCCTCTCCTACGAGCAGTACTTC. Based on the CDR3 plus reference TRBV14 and TRBJ2-7, the full variable domain is EAGVTQFPSHSVIEKGQTVTLRCDPISGHDNLYWYRRVMGKEIKFLLHFVKESKQDESGMPNNRFLAERTGGTYSTLKVQPAELEDSGVYFCASAGLSYEQYFGPGTRLTVT.